One sample yielded the 32 T cell receptor beta chains listed below, sequenced in a study of long-term antiretroviral therapy in people with HIV. Researchers report immunoSEQ v3.0 was run at survey level. The data were produced by immunoSEQ multiplex PCR, yet TCRdb's version contains in-frame clones alone and is incomplete. The table has more than 15,000 clones, around 90% seen once; the top ten hold approximately 8.7%. The specimen comprised unsorted PBMCs, sampled 0.3 years after starting antiretroviral therapy. The source of these receptors is a man aged 55 to 70 with HIV.

The CDR3: CATTDPGQIYEQYF. The CDR3 bases are TGTGCCACGACCGATCCGGGACAGATCTACGAGCAGTACTTC. V gene TRBV28 combines with J gene TRBJ2-7; 7 bases agree with TRBD1. Per germline, CDR1 MDHEN and CDR2 SYDVKM. V dropped 10 bases and J dropped 3; count of bases not matched to a gene: 12. CDR3 length: 14 amino acids.

The rearrangement joins TRBV7-9 to TRBJ2-1, with D possibly matching TRBD2 (6 bases). Trimming pared 5 bases from V and 1 base from J, leaving 18 bases between. The CDR3 runs 17 residues. Germline V gene data show CDR1 as SEHNR and CDR2 as FQNEAQ (reference sequence). CDR3 in DNA: TGTGCCAGCAGCCCCCTGGAGGGACGATATTCCTACAATGAGCAGTTCTTC. The encoded protein is CASSPLEGRYSYNEQFF.

The V and J genes are TRBV7-3 and TRBJ2-5; D not certain. CDR1 SGHTA and CDR2 FQGTGA come from the germline V gene. This CDR3 contains 13 residues. V lost 5 bases to trimming and J lost 5 bases, with 12 bases between them. CDR3 nucleotide sequence: TGTGCCAGCAGCCGCGGTGAATCCGAGACCCAGTACTTC. It yields the protein CASSRGESETQYF.

The V call is TRBV6-6, the J call TRBJ2-7; a weak D match, TRBD2 (6 bases). The CDR3 has 13 residues. With 6 bases removed from V and 13 bases from J, the gap between germline ends came to 22 bases. Per germline, CDR1 MNHNY and CDR2 SVGAGI (reference sequence). CDR3 DNA: TGTGCCAGCAGCCCCGGAGGGCGGGGTCCCTCCTACTTC. Translating it yields CASSPGGRGPSYF.

This rearrangement joins TRBV11-2 to TRBJ2-3, with 9 bases lining up with TRBD1. The germline CDR1 and CDR2 sequences are SGHAT and FQNNGV. This CDR3 comprises 16 residues. V shed 4 bases, J shed 2 bases, and the junction held 7 bases outside the gene matches. The CDR3 DNA sequence: TGTGCCAGCAGCTCCGGGACAGGGCAACCCACAGATACGCAGTATTTT. Its protein product is CASSSGTGQPTDTQYF.

This clone was recorded once. The chain recombines TRBV27 with TRBJ1-1; D uncertain. Deletions cut 6 bases from V and 0 bases from J, with 8 bases between. This CDR3 comprises 13 residues. The germline V gene encodes CDR1 MNHEY and CDR2 SMNVEV (reference sequence). The CDR3 here is CASRVGMNTEAFF. The DNA for the CDR3 is TGTGCCAGCAGAGTAGGAATGAACACTGAAGCTTTCTTT.

V gene TRBV11-3 combines with J gene TRBJ2-7; the D is unclear. CDR3 length: 11 amino acids. Germline values: CDR1 SGHNT, CDR2 YENEEA. The V end lost 7 bases, the J end lost 5 bases, and 9 bases lay between the germline ends. CDR3 residues: CASTRCDEQYF. CDR3 nucleotide sequence: TGTGCCAGCACACGATGCGACGAGCAGTACTTC.

The chain is built from TRBV7-2 and TRBJ2-7, with 7 bases fitting TRBD1. The CDR3 is 14 residues long. After removal of 6 bases from V and 2 bases from J, the junction contained 7 bases not matched to a gene. From germline, CDR1 is SGHTA and CDR2 FQGNSA. CDR3 sequence reads: CASSRQGSTYEQYF. DNA of the CDR3: TGTGCCAGCAGTAGACAGGGCAGTACCTACGAGCAGTACTTC.

The genes are TRBV18 and TRBJ1-1; D is possibly TRBD1 (5 bases). V lost 3 bases to trimming and J lost 9 bases, with 14 bases between them. The V gene's germline CDR1 is KGHSH and CDR2 LQKENI. The CDR3 consists of 13 residues. CDR3 residues: CASSPRRDVQAFF. Here the CDR3 DNA reads TGTGCCAGCTCACCTAGACGGGACGTACAAGCTTTCTTT. Full variable domain (missing parts from reference TRBV18 and TRBJ1-1): NAGVMQNPRHLVRRRGQEARLRCSPMKGHSHVYWYRQLPEEGLKFMVYLQKENIIDESGMPKERFSAEFPKEGPSILRIQQVVRGDSAAYFCASSPRRDVQAFFGQGTRLTVV.

The CDR3 DNA reads TGCGCCAGCAGTGAGCTATTCAGGGGAAACATTCAGTACTTC. It encodes CASSELFRGNIQYF. V and J are TRBV10-1 and TRBJ2-4; D is possibly TRBD1 (6 bases). CDR3 length equals 14 residues. V lost 2 bases, J lost 6 bases, and 11 bases lay in between. Germline values: CDR1 WNHNN, CDR2 SYGVQD (reference sequence).

The CDR3 sequence: CASSLAPPSGGLYEQYF. The CDR3 DNA reads TGTGCCAGCAGCTTAGCCCCTCCCTCAGGTGGCCTGTACGAGCAGTACTTC. The genes are TRBV7-6 and TRBJ2-7, with D hard to call. The ends were cut back, 0 bases at V and 4 bases at J, with 19 bases in the middle. The CDR3 has 17 amino acids. Germline assignment: CDR1 SGHVS and CDR2 FNYEAQ.

The chain couples TRBV7-2 to TRBJ2-1; D perhaps matches TRBD1 (6 bases). Deletions cut 4 bases from V and 1 base from J, with 11 bases between. The CDR3 has 15 amino acids. Germline V gives CDR1 SGHTA, CDR2 FQGNSA. The CDR3 loop is CASSSWTDSYNEQFF. The DNA for the CDR3 is TGTGCCAGCAGCTCGTGGACAGATTCCTACAATGAGCAGTTCTTC.

V usage is TRBV5-1 and J usage is TRBJ2-7; 8 bases line up with TRBD2. The CDR3 has 15 amino acids. V was clipped by 0 bases and J by 2 bases; unmatched bases: 4. Germline V gene lookup returns CDR1 SGHRS and CDR2 YFSETQ. The CDR3 reads CASSLGLATTYEQYF. The CDR3 DNA reads as TGCGCCAGCAGCTTGGGACTAGCGACGACCTACGAGCAGTACTTC.

The chain carries TRBV7-8 and TRBJ2-5; D remains unclear. The CDR3 runs 12 residues. V was clipped by 1 base and J by 5 bases, with 5 bases between them. CDR1 and CDR2 from the germline V gene are SGHVS and FQNEAQ. CDR3 in DNA: TGTGCCAGCAGCTTAGATGGGGAGACCCAGTACTTC. It codes for CASSLDGETQYF.

This clone appeared a single time. The J gene is TRBJ2-3, the V gene TRBV5-1; a possible D gene is TRBD1 (5 bases). This CDR3 comprises 15 residues. Trimming shortened V by 2 bases and J by 3 bases, and 13 bases separated the two germline ends. CDR1 is SGHRS and CDR2 is YFSETQ in the germline V gene. The CDR3: CASSFSGSPTDTQYF. The CDR3, as DNA: TGCGCCAGCAGCTTTTCAGGGTCGCCAACAGATACGCAGTATTTT. Filled out from reference TRBV5-1 and TRBJ2-3, the complete variable domain reads KAGVTQTPRYLIKTRGQQVTLSCSPISGHRSVSWYQQTPGQGLQFLFEYFSETQRNKGNFPGRFSGRQFSNSRSEMNVSTLELGDSALYLCASSFSGSPTDTQYFGPGTRLTVL.

V and J are TRBV6-5 and TRBJ2-7, with a possible D match to TRBD2 (5 bases). Between the trimmed V and J ends, which lost 0 bases and 0 bases, there was a span of 6 bases. Germline CDR1 MNHEY, CDR2 SVGAGI. The CDR3 has 14 amino acids. The CDR3 nucleotides are TGTGCCAGCAGTTACTCCCGGGGCTCCTACGAGCAGTACTTC. It encodes CASSYSRGSYEQYF.

The rearrangement uses TRBV18 and TRBJ2-7, with 12 nucleotides matching TRBD2. The V and J ends lost 2 bases and 7 bases, in that order; junction bases with no gene match: 6. The CDR3 totals 15 residues. CDR1 is KGHSH, CDR2 LQKENI, per germline. The CDR3 nucleotides are TGTGCCAGCTCACCATTGACTAGCGGGAGTGGAGAGCAGTACTTC. Translated: CASSPLTSGSGEQYF. Based on the CDR3 plus reference TRBV18 and TRBJ2-7, the full variable domain is NAGVMQNPRHLVRRRGQEARLRCSPMKGHSHVYWYRQLPEEGLKFMVYLQKENIIDESGMPKERFSAEFPKEGPSILRIQQVVRGDSAAYFCASSPLTSGSGEQYFGPGTRLTVT.

The chain is built from TRBV5-4 and TRBJ2-7; 8 bases fit TRBD2. With V trimmed by 5 bases and J by 4 bases, 8 bases remained unmatched. Germline assignment: CDR1 SGHNT and CDR2 YYREEE (reference sequence). The CDR3 is 14 amino acids. CDR3 region: CASRRAGVTYEQYF. The CDR3 DNA reads TGTGCCAGCAGGAGAGCGGGAGTAACGTACGAGCAGTACTTC.

The J gene is TRBJ2-3, the V gene TRBV7-2; D possibly matches TRBD1 or TRBD2 (6 bases each). Germline CDR1 reads SGHTA; CDR2 reads FQGNSA. The CDR3 sequence is 16 residues long. V was pared by 3 bases and J by 1 base, with 14 bases between. Here the CDR3 reads CASSFARGEGTDTQYF. CDR3 DNA: TGTGCCAGCAGCTTTGCGAGGGGGGAGGGCACAGATACGCAGTATTTT.

J is TRBJ1-2 and V is TRBV7-9, with D uncertain. V lost 5 bases, J lost 5 bases, and 9 bases lay in between. The CDR3 has 12 amino acids. Germline values: CDR1 SEHNR, CDR2 FQNEAQ (reference sequence). The CDR3 protein is CASSPPTYGYTF. The CDR3 bases are TGTGCCAGCAGCCCGCCGACGTATGGCTACACCTTC.

The chain combines TRBV7-2 with TRBJ2-4; 9 bases agree with TRBD2. This CDR3 comprises 18 residues. The V gene end was trimmed by 0 bases and the J gene end by 4 bases; junction bases not matched to a gene: 10. The germline V gene encodes CDR1 SGHTA and CDR2 FQGNSA. In nucleotides, the CDR3 is TGTGCCAGCAGCTTAGCTTCCGGCGGGAGGGCCATTAAAAACATTCAGTACTTC. It yields the protein CASSLASGGRAIKNIQYF.

This chain links TRBV9 with TRBJ2-1; D is unclear. V was cut by 0 bases and J by 3 bases, with 7 bases left in between. The CDR3 has 14 amino acids. Germline loops: CDR1 SGDLS, CDR2 YYNGEE. The CDR3 reads CASSVVGSYNEQFF. For the CDR3, the DNA is TGTGCCAGCAGCGTAGTAGGTAGCTACAATGAGCAGTTCTTC.

This clone was observed a handful of times. V is TRBV30 and J is TRBJ1-5; D unresolved. Between the trimmed V and J ends, which lost 2 bases and 7 bases, there was a span of 18 bases. The CDR3 is 15 amino acids. Per germline, CDR1 GTSNPN and CDR2 SVGIG (reference sequence). CDR3 in amino acids: CAWSIRQAGGQPQHF. DNA of the CDR3: TGTGCCTGGAGTATCAGGCAGGCGGGTGGGCAGCCCCAGCATTTT.

This clone came up a few times. The rearrangement uses TRBV28 and TRBJ2-3; D is ambiguous. Trimming removed 3 bases from V and 3 bases from J, with 1 base in between. The CDR3 runs to 11 residues. Germline V gene sequence: CDR1 MDHEN, CDR2 SYDVKM. As DNA, the CDR3 is TGTGCCAGCAGTTTGACAGATACGCAGTATTTT. Translated: CASSLTDTQYF.

This clone was recorded once. This rearrangement joins TRBV4-3 to TRBJ2-2, with D possibly matching TRBD1 (6 bases). V was trimmed by 2 bases and J by 7 bases, leaving 14 bases between them. CDR1 is LGHNA and CDR2 is YSLEER in the germline V gene. CDR3 size: 15 residues. The DNA of the CDR3 is TGCGCCAGCAGCCAACAGAGGGGGTTAAGCGGGGAGCTGTTTTTT. Translation gives CASSQQRGLSGELFF.

This sequence joins TRBV19 and TRBJ1-1; D perhaps matches TRBD1 (5 bases). CDR1 is LNHDA, CDR2 SQIVND, per germline (reference sequence). The CDR3 is made up of 16 amino acids. V was shortened by 5 bases and J by 4 bases, with 20 bases between the two germline ends. As DNA, the CDR3 is TGTGCCAGTAGTGAAAGGGCCAAGGGACCGAGCACTGAAGCTTTCTTT. Protein: CASSERAKGPSTEAFF.

With regard to this clone: With a much larger clone just one base away, this may be a read error. V gene TRBV2 combines with J gene TRBJ2-7, with D unresolved. Germline values: CDR1 SNHLY, CDR2 FYNNEI. V dropped 6 bases and J dropped 8 bases, with 8 bases sitting between them. CDR3 length: 10 residues. This chain's CDR3 is CASSVLKQYF. Written as DNA, the CDR3 is TGTGCCAGCAGCGTCCTTAAGCAGTACTTC.

The chain employs TRBV30 and TRBJ2-6; D is unresolved. The CDR3 contains 15 residues. Trimming took 3 bases from V and 0 from J, leaving 9 bases between them. The germline CDR1 and CDR2 sequences are GTSNPN and SVGIG (reference sequence). The CDR3: CAWRFIRSGANVLTF. The CDR3 bases are TGTGCCTGGAGATTTATTCGCTCTGGGGCCAACGTCCTGACTTTC.

J is TRBJ1-1 and V is TRBV6-5; the D gene is possibly TRBD1 (5 bases). Deletions cut 8 bases from V and 6 bases from J, with 16 bases between. The CDR3 is 13 amino acids. Looked up from germline, CDR1 is MNHEY and CDR2 is SVGAGI. CDR3 sequence reads: CASGTLWESEAFF. The CDR3 coding sequence is TGTGCCAGCGGGACTTTATGGGAGTCTGAAGCTTTCTTT.

The CDR3 nucleotides are TGCAGCGTTCGAAGGGGGAAGCGGGAGGAACCCTACAATGAGCAGTTCTTC. Its protein is CSVRRGKREEPYNEQFF. J is TRBJ2-1 and V is TRBV29-1, with 9 nucleotides matching TRBD2. The CDR3 loop spans 17 amino acids. From germline, CDR1 is SQVTM and CDR2 ANQGSEA. The V and J ends lost 5 bases and 2 bases, in that order; junction bases with no gene match: 13.

This clone was seen just once. This chain uses TRBV7-8 with TRBJ1-1, with 9 bases lining up with TRBD1. Germline values: CDR1 SGHVS, CDR2 FQNEAQ. The CDR3 sequence is 13 residues long. The junction had 7 bases not matched to a gene; V was cut back by 4 bases and J by 10 bases. DNA of the CDR3: TGTGCCAGCAGCTATACAGGGGGCAGAGCAGCTTTCTTT. Protein sequence: CASSYTGGRAAFF.

CDR3 sequence: CASSGQDRGVETQYF. In DNA form, the CDR3 reads TGCGCCAGCAGCGGACAGGACAGGGGCGTAGAGACCCAGTACTTC. J is TRBJ2-5 and V is TRBV5-1, with 9 bases lining up with TRBD1. V lost 4 bases to trimming and J lost 4 bases; unmatched junction nucleotides: 8. The CDR3 has 15 amino acids. Looked up from germline, CDR1 is SGHRS and CDR2 is YFSETQ.